This T cell receptor (beta chain) was captured by sequencing in a study of T cell repertoires in cytomegalovirus infection. Across the whole study: CMV infection together with matching HLA type was indicated by public TCR beta signatures.

This clonotype was recorded at least ten times. Its matching antigen is unknown. MiXCR, applied by TCRdb to the reads, yields one record per CDR3 protein. The repertoire consists of 630,000 or so distinct CDR3 sequences, with 20% to 25% occurring once and the leading ten covering approximately 8%. Trimming shortened V by 1 base and J by 8 bases, and 12 bases separated the two germline ends. Germline assignment: CDR1 SGHVS and CDR2 FQNEAQ. The length of the CDR3 is 14 residues. Whole-study findings and limits: HLA-C-restricted, CMV-specific TCR beta clonotypes were dominant ex vivo. Cumulative frequency (of public TCR beta family members) identified carriers of CMV plus the relevant HLA.

The sample comprised CD8+ T cells from PBMCs. This receptor was identified in a human donor in good health (CMV status not recorded). Some clones in this sample may be carry-over from other donors' samples. The rearrangement links TRBV7-8 to TRBJ2-1; D not certain. The CDR3 loop is CASSLELGIDEQFF. The CDR3, as DNA: TGTGCCAGCAGCTTAGAATTGGGGATTGATGAGCAGTTCTTC.